The 24 T cell receptor delta chains below all came from one sample that was sequenced in a study of gamma-delta T cells after stem cell transplantation. TCRdb fed the RT-PCR reads into CATT to redo clone calling. The data hold 15,000 to 17,000 delta-chain clones, with roughly 9% observed a single time. Specimen: gamma-delta T cells. These receptors were collected from a human donor. It is not recorded whose cells these are; they may come from a transplant donor.

J is TRDJ1 and V is TRDV2, with D tentatively TRDD3 (5 bases). Trimming shortened V by 1 base and J by 1 base, and 18 bases separated the two germline ends. CDR1 is GEAIGNYY and CDR2 is EKD in the germline V gene. The length of the CDR3 is 17 residues. In DNA, the CDR3 is TGTGCCTGTGACACACTGGAGGAGAAAGGGCGCACCGATAAACTCATCTTT. Protein sequence: CACDTLEEKGRTDKLIF.

The rearrangement links TRDV2 to TRDJ1, with D perhaps TRDD3 (6 bases). Per germline, CDR1 GEAIGNYY and CDR2 EKD. The CDR3 consists of 16 residues. V was cut by 9 bases and J by 0 bases, with 22 bases left in between. The CDR3 nucleotides read TGTGCCACTATACGGGGGGAGAAGGAGGACACCGATAAACTCATCTTT. Translating gives CATIRGEKEDTDKLIF.

Concerning this clone itself: A far larger clone is only one base removed, so a read error is likely. Other DNA sequences in the sample encode the same CDR3. The CDR3 DNA is TGTGCCTGCGACACCGCCGGGGGATTAGGGGAAAAACTCATCTTT. Translated: CACDTAGGLGEKLIF. This chain joins TRDV2 and TRDJ1; 7 positions agree with TRDD3. The germline CDR1 and CDR2 sequences are GEAIGNYY and EKD. The CDR3 is 15 residues long.

Concerning this clone itself: For this DNA, TCRdb reports the protein of a much larger clone, which diverges at residue 6, most likely from a read error; the protein presented here is translated directly from the DNA. J is TRDJ1 and V is TRDV1; the match to TRDD3 covers 12 bases. The CDR3 extends over 23 amino acids. Per germline, CDR1 TSWWSYY and CDR2 QGS. The V and J ends lost 4 bases and 0 bases, in that order; junction bases with no gene match: 24. The CDR3 spells CALGVVSPGKTYWGIQYTDKLIF. The CDR3 region has the DNA TGTGCTCTTGGGGTTGTTAGTCCCGGAAAAACCTACTGGGGGATACAGTACACCGATAAACTCATCTTT.

This clone was seen a handful of times. The protein TCRdb gives is from a much larger clone and does not agree with this DNA's translation at residue 11, likely a read error; the protein shown here comes from the DNA. This chain connects TRDV2 to TRDJ1, with TRDD3 matching 9 bases. The CDR3 extends over 19 amino acids. Germline CDR1 GEAIGNYY, CDR2 EKD. The trim removed 2 bases at V and 0 bases at J, leaving 15 bases unmatched. CDR3 sequence (DNA): TGTGCCTGTGACAAACTGTCAATGGGGGATATGCGTAACACCGATAAACTCATCTTT. Translated: CACDKLSMGDMRNTDKLIF.

About this clone itself: This likely reflects a read error, since a far larger clone is one base away. Other DNA variants within this sample encode the same CDR3. The V and J genes are TRDV1 and TRDJ1; 13 bases align to TRDD3. V shed 3 bases, J shed 7 bases, and the junction held 23 bases outside the gene matches. This CDR3 has 21 residues. In germline, CDR1 is TSWWSYY, CDR2 QGS. The CDR3 protein is CALGEISYPLLLGDTLGKLIF. The DNA of the CDR3 is TGTGCTCTTGGGGAGATTTCCTACCCCCTCCTACTGGGGGATACGCTGGGTAAACTCATCTTT.

This clone showed up many times. A read error is the likely source, as a far larger clone sits one nucleotide away. This rearrangement joins TRDV3 to TRDJ1; possibly TRDD2 for D (6 bases). The V and J ends lost 2 bases and 1 base respectively, with 17 bases between them. In germline, CDR1 is TVYSNPD, CDR2 GDNSRS (reference sequence). The CDR3 runs 15 residues. CDR3 bases: TGTGCCTTTTCACTCCTTCCGCTGTGCACCGATAAACTCATCTTT. It encodes CAFSLLPLCTDKLIF. The variable domain in full, with the rest retrieved from reference TRDV3 and TRDJ1, is CDKVTQSSPDQTVASGSEVVLLCTYDTVYSNPDLFWYRIRPDYSFQFVFYGDNSRSEGADFTQGRFSVKHILTQKAFHLVISPVRTEDSATYYCAFSLLPLCTDKLIFGKGTRVTVEP.

This clone was counted a few times. This sequence joins TRDV2 and TRDJ1; 10 positions match TRDD3. Per germline, CDR1 GEAIGNYY and CDR2 EKD. Trimming cost V 3 bases and J 8 bases; bases outside gene matches: 26. This CDR3 has 20 residues. The CDR3 bases are TGTGCCTGTGACGGAAGGGGGGATACGAGGCACACCTCGGGGGGAGGAAAACTCATCTTT. Protein: CACDGRGDTRHTSGGGKLIF.

This clone was observed a handful of times. The protein TCRdb lists belongs to a much larger clone and differs from this DNA's translation at residue 4, which points to a read error; the protein shown is made from the DNA. This chain links TRDV2 with TRDJ2; no firm D call. The CDR3 covers 17 residues. The germline V gene has CDR1 GEAIGNYY and CDR2 EKD. The CDR3 DNA is TGTGCCTGTAACACGCTCGGGCGGTCCCCCCAAAAGGCACAACTCTTCTTT. Its protein is CACNTLGRSPQKAQLFF.

V and J are TRDV2 and TRDJ1; 12 bases map to TRDD3. V gave up 0 bases and J gave up 1 base; unmatched junction bases: 8. CDR1 and CDR2 from the germline V gene are GEAIGNYY and EKD. The CDR3 runs to 18 residues. CDR3 residues: CACDTLLLGDTFTDKLIF. The CDR3 nucleotides are TGTGCCTGTGACACCTTGCTGCTGGGGGATACGTTCACCGATAAACTCATCTTT.

This clone was detected a few times. Translating this DNA gives a protein that differs at residue 3 from the TCRdb one, which belongs to a much larger clone; a read error is likely, and the protein shown is this translation. The genes are TRDV2 and TRDJ1, with 8 bases aligning to TRDD3. Germline V CDR1 and CDR2: GEAIGNYY, EKD. The CDR3 is 17 amino acids. The CDR3 sequence is CAGDAVLGAPYTDKLIF. CDR3 sequence (DNA): TGTGCCGGTGACGCAGTACTGGGGGCTCCGTACACCGATAAACTCATCTTT.

This clone has just a few counts. The protein recorded in TCRdb matches a much larger clone and deviates from this DNA's translation at residue 4, suggesting a read error; the protein here is obtained by translating the DNA. This chain uses TRDV2 with TRDJ3; D gene unclear. V was shortened by 4 bases and J by 0 bases, with 15 bases between the two germline ends. Germline V CDR1 and CDR2: GEAIGNYY, EKD. CDR3 length: 18 residues. CDR3 region: CACETGHGNSWDTRQMFF. DNA of the CDR3: TGTGCCTGTGAGACGGGCCATGGGAACTCCTGGGACACCCGACAGATGTTTTTC.

This clone was recorded a few times. TCRdb records a much larger clone's protein for this DNA, with a difference at residue 7 that likely arises from a read error; the protein given is the translation of the DNA. This sequence joins TRDV2 and TRDJ1; TRDD3 matches at 12 bases. V shed 0 bases, J shed 0 bases, and the junction held 16 bases outside the gene matches. Germline CDR1 and CDR2: GEAIGNYY and EKD. The CDR3 is made up of 21 amino acids. The CDR3 region is CACDTVHPTSGGYDYTDKLIF. The CDR3 DNA follows: TGTGCCTGTGACACCGTACATCCTACCTCTGGGGGATACGATTACACCGATAAACTCATCTTT.

This clone was counted at least ten times. One base separates it from a far larger clone, so it is likely a read error. This specimen includes other DNA sequences encoding the same CDR3. The chain recombines TRDV2 with TRDJ1; D may be TRDD3 (6 bases). This CDR3 is 14 amino acids long. Germline-derived CDR1 and CDR2 are GEAIGNYY and EKD. This chain's CDR3 is CACDTVSGERELIF. The CDR3 DNA sequence: TGTGCCTGCGACACCGTGTCGGGGGAGAGGGAACTCATCTTT.

This clone was seen a handful of times. For this DNA, TCRdb reports the protein of a much larger clone, which diverges at residues 5 and 12, most likely from a read error; the protein presented here is translated directly from the DNA. Other nucleotide sequences in the sample specify the same CDR3. The V gene is TRDV2, the J gene TRDJ1; 9 bases line up with TRDD3. The germline V gene has CDR1 GEAIGNYY and CDR2 EKD. The CDR3 is 16 amino acids. The CDR3, as DNA: TGTGCCTGTGACCCTCTACTGGGGGACGCCACCTATAAACTCATCTTT. It specifies CACDPLLGDATYKLIF.

Comment on this clone: A junction boundary mismatches the germline segment, possibly from a read error. V is TRDV2 and J is TRDJ1; tentatively, D is TRDD3 (5 bases). CDR1 is GEAIGNYY, CDR2 EKD, per germline. The CDR3 contains 21 residues. The CDR3 nucleotides read TGTGCCTGTGACACCGTTGAGTACAACCGGCGTACTGGTGGACTCACCGCTAAACTCATCTTT. Protein product: CACDTVEYNRRTGGLTAKLIF.

Note on this clone: This DNA translates differently at residue 16 from the TCRdb protein, which is that of a much larger clone; a read error is likely, and the protein shown is the DNA's own translation. The chain couples TRAV29/DV5 to TRDJ1; 12 bases align to TRDD3. Germline CDR1 and CDR2: NSMFDY and ISSIKDK. With V trimmed by 3 bases and J by 6 bases, 24 bases remained unmatched. The CDR3 runs 20 residues. The CDR3: CAATSILVLGDTMLANKLIF. As DNA, the CDR3 is TGTGCAGCAACTTCGATCCTCGTACTGGGGGATACTATGTTAGCCAATAAACTCATCTTT.

This clone appeared a few times. The protein that TCRdb holds for this DNA derives from a much larger clone and differs from the translated DNA at residue 8, which likely indicates a read error; the protein shown here is translated from the DNA. This chain joins TRDV1 and TRDJ1; 12 nucleotides line up with TRDD3. V was pared by 4 bases and J by 0 bases, with 24 bases of the junction left unmatched. The CDR3 has 23 amino acids. Germline V lookup: CDR1 TSWWSYY, CDR2 QGS. CDR3 in amino acids: CALGVISTGKTYWGIQYTDKLIF. The DNA of the CDR3 is TGTGCTCTTGGGGTTATTAGTACCGGAAAAACCTACTGGGGGATACAGTACACCGATAAACTCATCTTT.

The sample holds a few counts of this clone. The protein in TCRdb stems from a much larger clone and differs at residue 16 from this DNA's translation, likely a read error; here the protein is translated from the DNA. This chain connects TRDV2 to TRDJ1; 12 nucleotides align to TRDD3. The length of the CDR3 is 19 residues. The germline V gene encodes CDR1 GEAIGNYY and CDR2 EKD. The CDR3 nucleotides are TGTGCCTGTGACACGCTCCAACGTCTGGGGGATACGCGGACCGATAACCTCATCTTT. Its protein product is CACDTLQRLGDTRTDNLIF.

With regard to this clone: The protein given by TCRdb reflects a much larger clone and differs at residue 17 from this DNA's translation, likely from a read error; the protein shown is the DNA's translation. The V gene is TRDV1, the J gene TRDJ1; TRDD3 agrees at 10 bases. CDR1 and CDR2 from the germline V gene are TSWWSYY and QGS. Germline trimming cut 2 bases from V and 2 bases from J; bases unmatched to any gene: 23. This CDR3 contains 22 residues. The CDR3 nucleotides read TGTGCTCTTGGGGAATGGGGTGGGGCTACCCTTTACTGGGGGATGACAACCGATAAACTCATCTTT. The encoded protein is CALGEWGGATLYWGMTTDKLIF.

In the case of this clone: This likely came from a read error, as a far larger clone is one base away. Other DNA variants within this sample encode the same CDR3. This rearrangement joins TRAV29/DV5 to TRDJ1; perhaps TRDD3 as D (5 bases). Trimming left V 4 bases short and J 5 bases short, with 15 bases between. CDR3 size: 13 residues. Germline V gene sequence: CDR1 NSMFDY, CDR2 ISSIKDK. CDR3 region: CAAQFKRGDKLIF. In nucleotides, the CDR3 is TGTGCAGCACAGTTTAAGAGGGGGGATAAACTCATCTTT.

This clone came up many times. The TCRdb protein, from a much larger clone, departs from this DNA's translation at residue 7, likely by read error; the protein shown derives from the DNA. The CDR3 sequence is CACDTVPGERELIF. CDR3 DNA: TGTGCCTGTGACACCGTGCCGGGGGAGAGGGAACTCATCTTT. The rearrangement uses TRDV2 and TRDJ1, with D possibly TRDD3 on 6 matching bases. The germline V and J ends were trimmed by 0 bases and 9 bases, with 16 bases remaining between them. CDR1 and CDR2 from the germline V gene are GEAIGNYY and EKD. The length of the CDR3 is 14 residues.

This clone was seen more than once but under ten times. The protein recorded in TCRdb matches a much larger clone and deviates from this DNA's translation at residue 5, suggesting a read error; the protein here is obtained by translating the DNA. The chain recombines TRDV2 with TRDJ1; 10 nucleotides match TRDD3. Trimming removed 3 bases from V and 0 bases from J; junction bases left unmatched: 18. The CDR3 covers 20 residues. Germline assignment: CDR1 GEAIGNYY and CDR2 EKD. CDR3 bases: TGTGCCTGTGACTCCGTATATGGGGGATACCGTGGGGAGTACACCGATAAACTCATCTTT. Residues: CACDSVYGGYRGEYTDKLIF.

This clone was found many times. This sequence joins TRDV2 and TRDJ1; 10 nucleotides match TRDD3. CDR3 length equals 18 residues. From germline, CDR1 is GEAIGNYY and CDR2 EKD. The V gene end was trimmed by 0 bases and the J gene end by 2 bases; junction bases not matched to a gene: 11. This chain's CDR3 is CACDTGGTGGSGTDKLIF. The CDR3 DNA follows: TGTGCCTGTGACACCGGGGGAACTGGGGGATCCGGAACCGATAAACTCATCTTT.